This is a list of T cell receptor beta chains from one sample in a study of OX40 agonist ivuxolimab in advanced cancers. Clones were sequenced by immunoSEQ multiplex PCR, and TCRdb holds only the in-frame ones, with some missing. This table has about 35,000 clones, approximately 80% appearing once. The sample consisted of CD4+ or CD8+ T cells sorted from blood, taken in a trial of the OX40 agonist ivuxolimab. All receptors come from an adult with an advanced solid tumor such as melanoma, head and neck, liver or kidney cancer. Each CDR3 is given with its conserved first and last residue. A D gene is named only where the DNA matches it firmly. A row's size may be missing; if present it is once, few, many or a size class.

J gene | V gene | clone size | D gene | CDR3 protein | CDR3 DNA
TRBJ2-7 | TRBV28 | . | TRBD1 | CASKLQGAGRNEQYF | TGTGCCAGCAAGTTACAGGGGGCGGGTAGGAACGAGCAGTACTTC
TRBJ2-7 | TRBV9 | . | . | CASSVNPSLARGEQYF | TGTGCCAGCAGCGTAAATCCTTCCCTGGCTAGGGGCGAGCAGTACTTC
TRBJ1-6 | TRBV10-3 | medium-sized | . | CAISESQEVALHF | TGTGCCATCAGTGAGTCCCAGGAAGTGGCCCTCCACTTT
TRBJ2-3 | TRBV7-9 | few | . | CASSSDYSLTDTQYF | TGTGCCAGCAGCTCGGACTATTCGCTCACAGATACGCAGTATTTT
TRBJ1-5 | TRBV19 | . | . | CASSIGGNQHF | TGTGCCAGTAGTATTGGAGGGAACCAGCATTTT
TRBJ1-6 | TRBV15 | . | . | CATSRDTQANSPLHF | TGTGCCACCAGCAGAGATACCCAAGCTAATTCACCCCTCCACTTT
TRBJ2-1 | TRBV2 | . | TRBD2 | CASSAETSGNDEQFF | TGTGCCAGCAGTGCCGAGACTAGCGGGAACGATGAGCAGTTCTTC
TRBJ1-5 | TRBV28 | few | . | CASSLVVSAQPQHF | TGTGCCAGCAGTTTAGTGGTGTCGGCTCAGCCCCAGCATTTT
TRBJ2-2 | TRBV10-1 | . | TRBD1 | CASSGGDRADTGELFF | TGCGCCAGCAGTGGGGGAGACAGGGCGGACACCGGGGAGCTGTTTTTT
TRBJ2-7 | TRBV6-5 | . | TRBD2 | CASTPGAGGPYEQYF | TGTGCCAGCACCCCGGGGGCGGGAGGGCCCTACGAGCAGTACTTC
TRBJ1-1 | TRBV5-6 | . | . | CASSLVRRSGAEAFF | TGTGCCAGCAGCTTGGTGAGACGAAGCGGGGCTGAAGCTTTCTTT
TRBJ2-7 | TRBV30 | . | . | CAWKATYEQYF | TGTGCCTGGAAAGCGACCTACGAGCAGTACTTC
TRBJ1-6 | TRBV6-5 | few | TRBD1 | CASSYSRTGPPLHF | TGTGCCAGCAGTTACTCTCGGACAGGCCCACCCCTCCACTTT
TRBJ1-2 | TRBV6-5 | . | TRBD1 | CASTRGQDYGYTF | TGTGCCAGCACCCGGGGACAGGACTATGGCTACACCTTC
TRBJ1-2 | TRBV30 | few | TRBD1 | CACFRTGKGYGYTF | TGTGCCTGTTTCCGGACAGGGAAAGGGTATGGCTACACCTTC
TRBJ2-3 | TRBV5-4 | . | . | CATSGPTDTQYF | TGTGCCACCTCTGGGCCTACAGATACGCAGTATTTT
TRBJ2-7 | TRBV7-9 | . | TRBD2 | CASSLGAGGGYYEQYF | TGTGCCAGCAGCTTGGGGGCGGGAGGGGGATACTACGAGCAGTACTTC
TRBJ1-1 | TRBV10-2 | . | . | CASSPGGSSPEAFF | TGCGCCAGCAGCCCCGGGGGGAGCTCTCCTGAAGCTTTCTTT
TRBJ1-6 | TRBV19 | . | . | CASRRGGGLVSPLHF | TGTGCCAGTAGAAGGGGAGGGGGGCTCGTTTCACCCCTCCACTTT
TRBJ2-1 | TRBV7-6 | once | TRBD2 | CASSSAGTSGYNEQFF | TGTGCCAGCAGTTCGGCCGGGACTAGCGGATACAATGAGCAGTTCTTC
TRBJ2-7 | TRBV6-5 | . | TRBD1 | CASSYRDRGYEQYF | TGTGCCAGCAGTTACCGCGACAGGGGTTACGAGCAGTACTTC
TRBJ2-1 | TRBV5-4 | . | TRBD1 | CASRNSDRARGYNEQFF | TGTGCCAGCAGAAACTCGGACAGGGCGAGGGGTTACAATGAGCAGTTCTTC
TRBJ1-3 | TRBV9 | few | . | CASSVARVGNTIYF | TGTGCCAGCAGCGTAGCCAGGGTTGGAAACACCATATATTTT
TRBJ2-4 | TRBV15 | . | . | CATSRTALAKNIQYF | TGTGCCACCAGTAGAACAGCTTTAGCCAAAAACATTCAGTACTTC
TRBJ1-2 | TRBV11-2 | medium-sized | TRBD1 | CASSFLTGTANGYTF | TGTGCCAGCAGCTTCCTGACCGGGACAGCGAATGGCTACACCTTC
TRBJ2-5 | TRBV2 | . | TRBD2 | CASSELAGETQYF | TGTGCCAGCAGTGAACTAGCGGGAGAGACCCAGTACTTC
TRBJ2-7 | TRBV5-4 | . | TRBD1 | CASSSRTGREQYF | TGTGCCAGCAGCTCGAGGACAGGACGCGAGCAGTACTTC
TRBJ2-2 | TRBV7-9 | few | TRBD1 | CASSLPTGGQTGELFF | TGTGCCAGCAGTTTACCCACAGGGGGGCAGACCGGGGAGCTGTTTTTT
TRBJ1-6 | TRBV5-6 | . | . | CASSLVVQGGSSPLHF | TGTGCCAGCAGCTTGGTTGTGCAGGGTGGATCATCACCCCTCCACTTT
TRBJ2-1 | TRBV19 | . | . | CASSSFLSGNEQFF | TGTGCCAGTAGTTCCTTCCTGTCGGGTAATGAGCAGTTCTTC
TRBJ2-2 | TRBV5-1 | . | TRBD2 | CASSLPSGGNTGELFF | TGCGCCAGCAGCTTGCCTAGCGGGGGTAACACCGGGGAGCTGTTTTTT
TRBJ2-7 | TRBV6-5 | . | TRBD1 | CASGDSLSEQYF | TGTGCCAGCGGGGACAGCCTCTCCGAGCAGTACTTC
TRBJ1-1 | TRBV27 | . | . | CASSLWGTVQNEGTEAFF | TGTGCCAGCAGTTTATGGGGGACGGTTCAGAACGAGGGCACTGAAGCTTTCTTT
TRBJ1-1 | TRBV11-2 | medium-sized | TRBD1 | CASSSVQGADTEAFF | TGTGCCAGCAGCTCTGTACAGGGGGCGGACACTGAAGCTTTCTTT
TRBJ1-1 | TRBV29-1 | . | TRBD1 | CSVELDRSTEAFF | TGCAGCGTTGAATTGGACAGGTCCACTGAAGCTTTCTTT
TRBJ2-5 | TRBV5-1 | few | . | CASSRLGGQETQYF | TGCGCCAGCAGCCGCCTCGGGGGTCAAGAGACCCAGTACTTC
TRBJ2-3 | TRBV10-1 | . | . | CASSDSREGTDTQYF | TGCGCCAGCAGTGACTCCAGGGAGGGCACAGATACGCAGTATTTT
TRBJ2-2 | TRBV5-6 | . | TRBD2 | CASSLGTSGSAGELFF | TGTGCCAGCAGCTTGGGGACTAGCGGGAGCGCCGGGGAGCTGTTTTTT
TRBJ2-3 | TRBV7-3 | . | . | CASSLGLGGTADLSTQYF | TGTGCCAGCAGCTTAGGATTAGGGGGGACTGCAGATCTCTCGACGCAGTATTTT
TRBJ2-7 | TRBV18 | . | . | CASSKGGTESYEQYF | TGTGCCAGCTCAAAGGGTGGGACGGAGTCCTACGAGCAGTACTTC
TRBJ1-3 | TRBV30 | . | . | CAWSVLPGNTIYF | TGTGCCTGGAGTGTCTTACCTGGAAACACCATATATTTT
TRBJ2-1 | TRBV5-6 | . | . | CASSSGYNEQFF | TGTGCCAGCAGCTCGGGATACAATGAGCAGTTCTTC